This T cell receptor beta chain was recovered during a study of T cell responses to AZD1222 COVID-19 vaccine (dated by TCRdb to the early 2020s). Regarding the study in general: A total of about 240 trial participants underwent TCR sequencing, of whom about 200 received two doses of AZD1222 and some 26 received two doses of the MenACWY control vaccine. Enrollment into the trials was organized by age into subgroups of 18-55, 56-69 and 70-plus years, and those subgroups contained roughly 140, 27 and 60 TCR-sequenced participants, respectively.

Results and caveats for the whole study, not just this receptor: The 56-69-year group was small, and its depth increase did not reach significance, likely because of low power. After two AZD1222 doses, both the breadth and the depth of spike-specific TCRs were significantly higher than at day 0 and than in MenACWY recipients. Because no samples from the day 14 peak response were available, repertoires could be characterized only after the peak T cell response. Participants were mostly white British and included more females than males, and it was suggested by the authors that clonal diversity may have been underestimated. Only six AZD1222 recipients were SARS-CoV-2 seropositive at baseline, limiting conclusions about previously exposed vaccinees. Reportedly, almost half of the unique spike-specific TCRs recognized epitopes lying outside the regions that are mutated in the B.1.351 and B.1.1.7 variants. The whole spike protein was spanned by vaccine-associated CD4 TCRs, and dominant responses were seen in regions 160-218 and 743-854.

Per the publication, the time point label means: about 28 days (+/-7) after the second vaccine dose. Because spike-specific TCR depth and breadth did not differ between the two schedules, AZD1222 recipients who got a second dose at roughly 4 weeks were pooled with those who got a second dose at roughly 12 weeks. Vaccinee samples came from UK trials COV001 and COV002, including a single-blind randomized controlled phase 2/3 trial of AZD1222 (ChAdOx1 nCoV-19) in healthy adults. For TCRbeta chain sequencing, PBMC samples from trial participants were taken at day 0 and at day 28 after the second dose. The CDR3 regions of human TCRbeta chains were subjected to immunosequencing. The study's own analysis went as follows. TCRs in the repertoires were matched against a reference library of SARS-CoV-2-specific TCRs that had been generated with the MIRA antigen-specificity platform. Breadth was defined as the fraction of unique TCRs that were SARS-CoV-2-associated. Depth was defined as the fraction of total T cells that were SARS-CoV-2-associated. Using the MIRA data, each spike-specific TCR was assigned both to the spike region to which the TCR was reactive and to a CD4 or CD8 class. Log10-transformed breadth and depth values were compared by one-way ANOVA with Sidak's multiple comparisons tests. TCRdb limited this immuneACCESS table to in-frame rearrangements with V and J called. A share of clones is missing; checked studies link under half to unresolved V genes, and the rest is unexplained. D and trimming were read from the DNA, whereas the V and J calls and clone size are those reported in that table. The sample contains tens of thousands of clones, 88% of them found a single time. The ten largest clones represent 9% to 13% of the sample.

Comments on this clone: Its binding antigen is unknown. Per-nucleotide qualities are absent, and no much larger clonotype sits a single base away.

CDR1 and CDR2 are read off the germline V gene as KGHSH and LQKENI. A distance of 11 bases separates the germline ends of V and J, which lose 3 bases and 0 bases respectively. The CDR3, cysteine through phenylalanine, is 15 amino acids long. Only CDR3 DNA is held: 45 bases, read in frame from base 1. Recombination linked TRBV18 to TRBJ1-2, and TRBD1 may be the D gene, going by 5 matching bases. This TCR was sampled from an adult who received the AZD1222 COVID-19 vaccine. The material was peripheral blood, obtained 28 days after the second AZD1222 dose. Read as DNA, the sequence is TGTGCCAGCTCACCGGGGGAGACGACTAACTATGGCTACACCTTC. It translates to CASSPGETTNYGYTF.